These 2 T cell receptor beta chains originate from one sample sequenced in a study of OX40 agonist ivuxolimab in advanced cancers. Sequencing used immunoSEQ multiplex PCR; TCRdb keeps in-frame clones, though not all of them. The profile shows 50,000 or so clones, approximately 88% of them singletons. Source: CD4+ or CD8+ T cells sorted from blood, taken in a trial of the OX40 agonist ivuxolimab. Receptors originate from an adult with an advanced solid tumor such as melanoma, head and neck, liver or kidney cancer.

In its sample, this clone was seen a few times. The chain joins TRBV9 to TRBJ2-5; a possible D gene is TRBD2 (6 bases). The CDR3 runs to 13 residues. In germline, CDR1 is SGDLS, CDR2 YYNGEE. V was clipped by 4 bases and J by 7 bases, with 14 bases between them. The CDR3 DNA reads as TGTGCCAGCAGCCGAAGCGGAGCGGGGACCCAGTACTTC. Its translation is CASSRSGAGTQYF.

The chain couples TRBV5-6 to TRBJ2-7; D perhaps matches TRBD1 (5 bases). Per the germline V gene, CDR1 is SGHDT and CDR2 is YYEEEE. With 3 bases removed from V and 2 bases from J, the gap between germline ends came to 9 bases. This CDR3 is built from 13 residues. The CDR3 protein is CASSWGPAYEQYV. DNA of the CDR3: TGTGCCAGCAGCTGGGGCCCAGCCTACGAGCAGTACGTC.